The sequence of this T cell receptor (beta chain) was determined in a study of cytomegalovirus exposure and HLA in healthy donors (dated by TCRdb to between 2016 and 2019). Turning to the overall study: According to a later analysis, the 120 or so validation repertoires were produced on the same platform as the approximately 600 repertoires of the first cohort. Besides the first cohort of about 730 subjects, a separate validation cohort made up of over 95 different subjects was used. The study aimed to test whether signatures of past pathogen exposure could be identified by cataloging public T cell receptors. High-throughput TCR immunosequencing, statistical association of individual TCRs with disease status, and machine learning were combined to predict cytomegalovirus infection status.

Inclusive of the bounding cysteine and phenylalanine, the CDR3 is 12 residues long. Only the CDR3 region is kept as DNA, spanning 36 bases read in frame from base 1. V and J are trimmed by 7 bases and 2 bases, and the gene matches miss 1 base of the junction. CDR1 and CDR2 were assigned from the germline V gene as SGHTA and FQGNSA. This clone was counted between two and nine times. Its recognized antigen is unknown. One base away there is no much larger clone; base qualities are not given. Library method: the immunoSEQ multiplex PCR assay. On the authors' methods: A statistical classification framework was built to diagnose cytomegalovirus status from the catalog of TCR beta chain sequences. TCRdb took this table from immuneACCESS and kept in-frame rearrangements with V and J called. Such tables lack part of the clones; where checked against another copy, unresolved V genes explain under half of the gap, and the rest is unexplained. The V and J calls and clone size are taken from that table; D and trimming were inferred from the DNA. The sample table records fewer than 250,000 clones; around 87% of these occur just once. The top ten constitute less than 3% of the sample.

The paper's findings and limits, for the study overall: A later analysis found that TCRs clustered in the first cohort also tended to co-occur in the approximately 120 validation repertoires, with 94% of cluster scores above 0. According to the authors, the approach could potentially be generalized to other disease states and immunological phenotypes. In vitro tests confirmed that a few of the cytomegalovirus-associated TCR beta chains recognize cytomegalovirus antigens. The classifier was reported to diagnose cytomegalovirus status with high specificity and sensitivity in both the original and validation cohorts. A total of 164 TCR beta chains were listed by the study as associated with cytomegalovirus. Across donors, most TCR sequences were observed very rarely, whereas some public TCRs were present in many individuals. A later analysis had no HLA typing for the validation cohort, so co-occurrence there was scored across all 120 repertoires.

Separate from the roughly 660-subject first cohort, the validation cohort of roughly 110 subjects was the group to which the donors belonged. The V gene is TRBV7-2 and the J gene is TRBJ2-7; 8 of the junction bases match TRBD1. The sequence derives from a young man in good health and CMV-seronegative. The sequenced sample consisted of PBMCs. The bases are TGTGCCAGCAAGGACAGGGCCTACGAGCAGTACTTC. Its protein is CASKDRAYEQYF.